The 21 T cell receptor beta chains presented below share a single source sample, sequenced in a study of T cell repertoires in cytomegalovirus infection. TCRdb recomputed calls from the reads with MiXCR, one row per CDR3 protein. Of 250,000 to 300,000 distinct CDR3 sequences listed, about 25% are singletons. Material for sequencing was PBMCs. The receptor set was obtained from a human donor in good health (CMV status not recorded). Some clones in this sample may be carry-over from other donors' samples.

The V gene is TRBV20-1, the J gene TRBJ2-7, with TRBD2 matching over 7 bases. V shed 0 bases, J shed 4 bases, and the junction held 12 bases outside the gene matches. The germline V gene has CDR1 DFQATT and CDR2 SNEGSKA (reference sequence). The CDR3 is 16 amino acids. CDR3 loop: CSARERGPGLSYEQYF. The CDR3 coding sequence is TGCAGTGCTAGAGAGAGAGGTCCGGGACTATCTTACGAGCAGTACTTC.

The chain is built from TRBV15 and TRBJ2-7; possibly TRBD1 or TRBD2 for D (5 bases each). Germline V gives CDR1 LNHNV, CDR2 YYDKDF (reference sequence). This CDR3 region has 15 residues. V was shortened by 0 bases and J by 6 bases, with 15 bases between the two germline ends. CDR3 sequence: CATSRDFGTGAEQYF. The CDR3 DNA reads TGTGCCACCAGCAGAGATTTCGGGACCGGGGCCGAGCAGTACTTC.

This clonotype appeared a few times. This chain uses TRBV6-2 or TRBV6-3 with TRBJ2-7, with D unclear. Germline CDR1 reads MNHEY; CDR2 reads SVGEGT. V dropped 8 bases and J dropped 4 bases, with 6 bases sitting between them. The CDR3 contains 10 residues. Here the CDR3 reads CASGVYEQYF. The CDR3 DNA reads as TGTGCCAGCGGTGTTTACGAGCAGTACTTC.

The rearrangement joins TRBV5-3 to TRBJ1-1; weak D call: TRBD1 (5 bases). TRBV5-3 is identified as an open reading frame with a role that is uncertain. With 8 bases removed from V and 3 bases from J, the gap between germline ends came to 26 bases. The CDR3 contains 17 residues. The chain's CDR3 is CASSKKIQAWGDTEAFF. For the CDR3, the DNA is TGTGCCAGCAGCAAAAAAATACAAGCTTGGGGGGACACTGAAGCTTTCTTT.

Only a few counts were recorded for this clonotype. The V gene is TRBV20-1, the J gene TRBJ2-1; D ambiguous. Germline CDR1 reads DFQATT; CDR2 reads SNEGSKA (reference sequence). With 7 bases removed from V and 6 bases from J, the gap between germline ends came to 7 bases. CDR3 length equals 10 residues. CDR3 nucleotides: TGCAGTGGAAAGCGCAATGAGCAGTTCTTC. Translating it yields CSGKRNEQFF.

This clonotype was seen a few times. J is TRBJ1-1 and V is TRBV2; D gene ambiguous. This CDR3 comprises 13 residues. V shed 5 bases and J shed 3 bases, with 10 bases lying between them. Germline-derived CDR1 and CDR2 are SNHLY and FYNNEI. CDR3 sequence reads: CASSSDGYTEAFF. Here the CDR3 DNA reads TGTGCCAGCAGTTCCGACGGGTACACTGAAGCTTTCTTT.

This clonotype was counted only a few times. This chain links TRBV7-2 with TRBJ2-2; 7 positions agree with TRBD1. The CDR3 has 13 residues. The germline V gene has CDR1 SGHTA and CDR2 FQGNSA. V was clipped by 4 bases and J by 6 bases; unmatched bases: 2. The CDR3 DNA reads TGTGCCAGCAGCTCGACAGGGCCCGGGGAGCTGTTTTTT. Protein sequence: CASSSTGPGELFF. The whole variable domain, filled in from reference TRBV7-2 and TRBJ2-2, reads GAGVSQSPSNKVTEKGKDVELRCDPISGHTALYWYRQSLGQGLEFLIYFQGNSAPDKSGLPSDRFSAERTGGSVSTLTIQRTQQEDSAVYLCASSSTGPGELFFGEGSRLTVL.

This clonotype showed up just a few times. CDR3 nucleotides: TGTGCCACCTCCCCGACAGGGGGCTACGAGCAGTACTTC. Encoded protein: CATSPTGGYEQYF. The chain carries TRBV10-3 and TRBJ2-7; 9 nucleotides align to TRBD1. The CDR3 spans 13 residues. Per the germline V gene, CDR1 is ENHRY and CDR2 is SYGVKD. Unmatched junction bases numbered 7, after V lost 10 bases and J lost 3 bases.

There are many counts of this clonotype. V is TRBV5-1 and J is TRBJ1-1; D is ambiguous. V lost 0 bases to trimming and J lost 4 bases, with 7 bases between them. Germline V gives CDR1 SGHRS, CDR2 YFSETQ. The CDR3 totals 13 residues. As DNA, the CDR3 is TGCGCCAGCAGCTTGGGGACGGGCACTGAAGCTTTCTTT. The encoded protein is CASSLGTGTEAFF.

The gene calls are TRBV7-2 and TRBJ2-7, with a weak D call TRBD2 (6 bases). The germline CDR1 and CDR2 sequences are SGHTA and FQGNSA. The CDR3 is 14 residues long. Deletions cut 2 bases from V and 1 base from J, with 9 bases between. The CDR3 spells CASSLTRGSYEQYF. The CDR3 DNA follows: TGTGCCAGCAGCTTAACGCGGGGTTCCTACGAGCAGTACTTC.

Details on this clonotype: This may stem from a read error, because a much larger clone lies one nucleotide away. This chain uses TRBV7-2 with TRBJ2-7, with D hard to call. CDR1 SGHTA and CDR2 FQGNSA come from the germline V gene. The ends were cut back, 2 bases at V and 9 bases at J, with 14 bases in the middle. The CDR3 loop spans 13 amino acids. DNA for the CDR3: TGTGCCAGCAGCTTAATCCGACACTCCGGGCAGTACTTC. Its translation: CASSLIRHSGQYF.

This clonotype was counted a few times. This sequence joins TRBV20-1 and TRBJ1-4, with 11 bases that match TRBD1. The CDR3 runs to 12 residues. Germline trimming cut 7 bases from V and 7 bases from J; bases unmatched to any gene: 2. Germline V lookup: CDR1 DFQATT, CDR2 SNEGSKA (reference sequence). CDR3 in amino acids: CSVGTGGEKLFF. In nucleotides, the CDR3 is TGCAGTGTTGGGACAGGGGGTGAAAAACTGTTTTTT.

This clonotype was seen only a few times. This chain connects TRBV4-1 to TRBJ2-1; D not certain. V lost 0 bases to trimming and J lost 8 bases, with 2 bases between them. The germline gives CDR1 MGHRA, CDR2 YSYEKL. This CDR3 is built from 11 residues. In DNA, the CDR3 is TGCGCCAGCAGCCAAGAATATGAGCAGTTCTTC. This sequence encodes CASSQEYEQFF.

This clonotype occurred many times. The V and J genes are TRBV7-9 and TRBJ1-1, with D maybe TRBD1 (6 bases). CDR1 SEHNR and CDR2 FQNEAQ come from the germline V gene (reference sequence). Deletions cut 5 bases from V and 5 bases from J, with 18 bases between. The CDR3 is 15 residues long. The CDR3 loop reads CASSLITGQRTEAFF. The CDR3 region has the DNA TGTGCCAGCAGCCTGATCACAGGGCAGAGGACTGAAGCTTTCTTT.

The chain is built from TRBV7-6 and TRBJ2-7; possible D gene TRBD1, 5 bases. V was cut by 4 bases and J by 5 bases, with 12 bases left in between. CDR1 SGHVS and CDR2 FNYEAQ come from the germline V gene. The CDR3 loop spans 13 amino acids. CDR3 coding DNA: TGTGCCAGCAGCTATCAGGGTCAGGACGAGCAGTACGTC. It yields the protein CASSYQGQDEQYV.

This clonotype came up many times. The rearrangement uses TRBV7-2 and TRBJ1-6, with D unclear. The CDR3 is 14 residues long. V lost 0 bases and J lost 10, with 10 bases in between. Germline CDR1 SGHTA, CDR2 FQGNSA. The CDR3 DNA is TGTGCCAGCAGCTTAGCCCGGCCCCCCTCACCCCTCCACTTT. Its translation: CASSLARPPSPLHF.

This clonotype was seen a few times. This chain joins TRBV9 and TRBJ2-7; 8 bases match TRBD1. The CDR3 has 14 amino acids. With 3 bases clipped from V and 0 bases from J, the junction kept 2 bases outside the gene matches. Germline loops: CDR1 SGDLS, CDR2 YYNGEE. CDR3 sequence (DNA): TGTGCCAGCAGCGAACAGGGGGTCTCCTACGAGCAGTACTTC. This gives the protein CASSEQGVSYEQYF.

This clonotype has a handful of counts. The chain carries TRBV11-2 and TRBJ2-7; D is possibly TRBD2 (6 bases). The CDR3 spans 15 residues. V was clipped by 0 bases and J by 4 bases, with 13 bases between them. Germline V gene lookup returns CDR1 SGHAT and CDR2 FQNNGV. The CDR3 loop reads CASSLERGKSYEQYF. The CDR3 region has the DNA TGTGCCAGCAGCTTAGAGCGGGGAAAATCTTACGAGCAGTACTTC.

The sample holds many counts of this clonotype. This sequence joins TRBV7-2 and TRBJ2-1, with 9 nucleotides matching TRBD2. There are 15 residues in the CDR3. The V gene end was trimmed by 0 bases and the J gene end by 8 bases; junction bases not matched to a gene: 5. Germline-derived CDR1 and CDR2 are SGHTA and FQGNSA. The CDR3 DNA is TGTGCCAGCAGCTTAGCGACTAGCGGAAACGATGAGCAGTTCTTC. Its protein is CASSLATSGNDEQFF.

The chain has TRBV6-2 or TRBV6-3 and TRBJ2-7, with 7 bases fitting TRBD2. Looked up from germline, CDR1 is MNHEY and CDR2 is SVGEGT. The CDR3 runs 17 residues. The ends lost 2 bases at V and 0 bases at J; junction bases unmatched: 10. DNA for the CDR3: TGTGCCAGCAGTTACGAGGCCCCGCTAGCGGTCTCCTACGAGCAGTACTTC. Translated: CASSYEAPLAVSYEQYF.

The V gene is TRBV7-2, the J gene TRBJ2-7, with D possibly TRBD1 on 5 matching bases. The CDR3 extends over 15 amino acids. Trimming took 4 bases from V and 2 from J, leaving 15 bases between them. CDR1 and CDR2 (germline): SGHTA, FQGNSA. The CDR3 bases are TGTGCCAGCAGCTCCAGGGATCTTAGGACCTACGAGCAGTACTTC. It yields the protein CASSSRDLRTYEQYF.